This T cell receptor (beta chain) was identified during a study of molecular identifiers for immune sequencing clone quantification. This clonotype has at least ten counts. TCRdb called the PCR reads again in MiXCR, with one record for every CDR3 protein. The sample consists of 85,000 to 90,000 distinct CDR3 sequences, around 25% of them appearing once. Trimming at V came to 3 bases and at J to 0 bases, leaving 5 bases not matched to a gene. Germline loops: CDR1 SQVTM, CDR2 ANQGSEA. The CDR3 has 15 residues. The source of this sequence is a human donor in good health. Some libraries in this study had Jurkat cell RNA spiked in. What was sequenced was naive CD8+ T cells from blood, with Jurkat cell RNA spiked in. Subset specified: FACS-sorted CD8+CD4-CCR7+CD45RA+ naive T cells. The chain has TRBV29-1 and TRBJ2-1; TRBD2 aligns across 7 bases. The DNA of the CDR3 is TGCAGCGTTGATAGCGGGTATAGCTCCTACAATGAGCAGTTCTTC. The encoded protein is CSVDSGYSSYNEQFF.